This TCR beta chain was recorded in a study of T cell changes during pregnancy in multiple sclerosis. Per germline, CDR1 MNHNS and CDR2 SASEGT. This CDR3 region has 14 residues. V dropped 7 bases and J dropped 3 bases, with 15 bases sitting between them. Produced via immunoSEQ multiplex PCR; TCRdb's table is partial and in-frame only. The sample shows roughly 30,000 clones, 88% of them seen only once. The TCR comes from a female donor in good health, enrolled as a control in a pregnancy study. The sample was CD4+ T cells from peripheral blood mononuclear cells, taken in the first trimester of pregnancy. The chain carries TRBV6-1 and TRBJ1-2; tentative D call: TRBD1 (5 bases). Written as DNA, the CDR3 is TGTGCCAGCACCCGAGGATGGGGCGACTATGGCTACACCTTC. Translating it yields CASTRGWGDYGYTF.